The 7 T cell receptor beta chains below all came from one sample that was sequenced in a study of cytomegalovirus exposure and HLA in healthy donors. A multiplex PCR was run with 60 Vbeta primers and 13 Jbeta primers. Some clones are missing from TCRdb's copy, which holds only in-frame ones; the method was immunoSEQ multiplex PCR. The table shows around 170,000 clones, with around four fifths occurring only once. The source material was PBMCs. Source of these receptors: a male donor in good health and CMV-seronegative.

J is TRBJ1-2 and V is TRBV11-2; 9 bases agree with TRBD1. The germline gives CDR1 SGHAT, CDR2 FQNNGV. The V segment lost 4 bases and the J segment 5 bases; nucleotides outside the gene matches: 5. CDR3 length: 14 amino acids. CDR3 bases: TGTGCCAGCAGCTCCGGACAGGGGCAGTATGGCTACACCTTC. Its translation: CASSSGQGQYGYTF.

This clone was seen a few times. The CDR3 protein is CASSSYQTGQNYGYTF. The CDR3 nucleotides read TGTGCCAGCAGTTCCTACCAGACAGGGCAAAACTATGGCTACACCTTC. The V and J genes are TRBV28 and TRBJ1-2; TRBD1 aligns across 7 bases. The CDR3 loop spans 16 amino acids. Germline trimming cut 4 bases from V and 2 bases from J; bases unmatched to any gene: 10. Germline V gene lookup returns CDR1 MDHEN and CDR2 SYDVKM.

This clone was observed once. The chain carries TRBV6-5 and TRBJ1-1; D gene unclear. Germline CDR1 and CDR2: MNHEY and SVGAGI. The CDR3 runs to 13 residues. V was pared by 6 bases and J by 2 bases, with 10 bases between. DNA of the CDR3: TGTGCCAGCAGACGAAACAGAAACACTGAAGCTTTCTTT. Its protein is CASRRNRNTEAFF.

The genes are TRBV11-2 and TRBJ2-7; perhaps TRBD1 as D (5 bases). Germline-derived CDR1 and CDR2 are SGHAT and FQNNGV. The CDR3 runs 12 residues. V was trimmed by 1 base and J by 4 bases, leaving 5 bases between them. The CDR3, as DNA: TGTGCCAGCAGCTTAGGACAGTACGAGCAGTACTTC. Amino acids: CASSLGQYEQYF.

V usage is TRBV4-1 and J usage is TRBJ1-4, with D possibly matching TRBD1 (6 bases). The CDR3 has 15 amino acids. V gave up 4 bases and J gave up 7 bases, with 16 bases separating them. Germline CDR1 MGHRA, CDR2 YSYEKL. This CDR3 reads CASSPGQSTGEKLFF. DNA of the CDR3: TGCGCCAGCAGCCCCGGACAGTCTACGGGTGAAAAACTGTTTTTT.

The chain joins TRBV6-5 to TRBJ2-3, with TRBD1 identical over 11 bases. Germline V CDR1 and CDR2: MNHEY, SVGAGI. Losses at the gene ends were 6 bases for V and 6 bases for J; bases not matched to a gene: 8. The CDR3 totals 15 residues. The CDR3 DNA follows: TGTGCCAGCAGACTCGGACAGGGGGCATGGGATACGCAGTATTTT. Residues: CASRLGQGAWDTQYF.

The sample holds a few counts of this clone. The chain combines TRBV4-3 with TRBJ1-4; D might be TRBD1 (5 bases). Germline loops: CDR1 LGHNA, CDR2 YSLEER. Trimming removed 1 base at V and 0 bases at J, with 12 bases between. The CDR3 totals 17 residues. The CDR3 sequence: CASSQAASGATNEKLFF. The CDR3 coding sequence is TGCGCCAGCAGCCAAGCCGCTTCGGGGGCAACTAATGAAAAACTGTTTTTT.